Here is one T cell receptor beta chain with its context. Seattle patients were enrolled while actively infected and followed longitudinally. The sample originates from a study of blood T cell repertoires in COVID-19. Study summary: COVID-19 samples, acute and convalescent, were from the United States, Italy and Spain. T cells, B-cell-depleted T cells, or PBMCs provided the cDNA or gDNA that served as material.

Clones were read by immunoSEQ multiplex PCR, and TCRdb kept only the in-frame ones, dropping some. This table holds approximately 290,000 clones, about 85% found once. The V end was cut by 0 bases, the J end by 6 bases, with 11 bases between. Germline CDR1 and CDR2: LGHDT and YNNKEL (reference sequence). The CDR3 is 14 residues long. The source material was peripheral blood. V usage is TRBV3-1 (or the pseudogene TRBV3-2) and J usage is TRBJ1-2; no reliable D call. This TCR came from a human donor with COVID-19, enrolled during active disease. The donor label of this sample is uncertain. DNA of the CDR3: TGTGCCAGCAGCCAAGATGAGAATCGTCATGGCTACACCTTC. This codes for CASSQDENRHGYTF.